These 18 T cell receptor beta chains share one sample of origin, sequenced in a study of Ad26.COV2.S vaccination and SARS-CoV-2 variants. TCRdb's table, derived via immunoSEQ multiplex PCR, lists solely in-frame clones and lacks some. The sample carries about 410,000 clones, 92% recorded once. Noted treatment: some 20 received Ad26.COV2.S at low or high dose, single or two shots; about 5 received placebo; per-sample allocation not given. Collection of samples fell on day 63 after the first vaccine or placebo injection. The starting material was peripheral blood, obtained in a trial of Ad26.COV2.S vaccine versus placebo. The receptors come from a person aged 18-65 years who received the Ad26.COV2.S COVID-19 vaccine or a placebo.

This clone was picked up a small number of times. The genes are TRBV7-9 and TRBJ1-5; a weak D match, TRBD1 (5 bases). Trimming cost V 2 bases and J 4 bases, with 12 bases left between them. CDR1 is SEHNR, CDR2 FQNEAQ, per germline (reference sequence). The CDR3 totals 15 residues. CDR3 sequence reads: CASSLSRDQNQPQHF. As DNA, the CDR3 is TGTGCCAGCAGCTTATCCAGGGACCAGAATCAGCCCCAGCATTTT.

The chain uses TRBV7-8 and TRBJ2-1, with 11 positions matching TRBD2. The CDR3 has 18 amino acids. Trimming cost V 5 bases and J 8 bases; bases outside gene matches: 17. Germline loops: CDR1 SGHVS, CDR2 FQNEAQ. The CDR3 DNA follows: TGTGCCAGCAGCATTATCCAGGACACTAGCGGGGGTCCCGATGAGCAGTTCTTC. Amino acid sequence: CASSIIQDTSGGPDEQFF.

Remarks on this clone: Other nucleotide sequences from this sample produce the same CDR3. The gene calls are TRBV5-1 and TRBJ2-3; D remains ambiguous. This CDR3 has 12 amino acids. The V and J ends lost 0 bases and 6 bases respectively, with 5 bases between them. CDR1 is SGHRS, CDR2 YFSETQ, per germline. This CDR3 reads CASSLASDTQYF. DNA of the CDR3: TGCGCCAGCAGCTTGGCCTCGGATACGCAGTATTTT.

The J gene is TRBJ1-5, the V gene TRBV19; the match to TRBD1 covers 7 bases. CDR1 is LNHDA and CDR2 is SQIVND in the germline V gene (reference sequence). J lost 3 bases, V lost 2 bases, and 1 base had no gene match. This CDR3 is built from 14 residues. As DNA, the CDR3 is TGTGCCAGTAGTATAACAGGGGTCAATCAGCCCCAGCATTTT. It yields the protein CASSITGVNQPQHF. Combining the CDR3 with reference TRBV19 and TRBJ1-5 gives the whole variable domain DGGITQSPKYLFRKEGQNVTLSCEQNLNHDAMYWYRQDPGQGLRLIYYSQIVNDFQKGDIAEGYSVSREKKESFPLTVTSAQKNPTAFYLCASSITGVNQPQHFGDGTRLSIL.

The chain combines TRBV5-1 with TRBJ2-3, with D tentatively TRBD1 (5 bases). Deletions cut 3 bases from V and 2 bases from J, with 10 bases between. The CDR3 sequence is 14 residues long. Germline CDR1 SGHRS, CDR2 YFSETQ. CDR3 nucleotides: TGCGCCAGCAGCTGGCCGGACACCACAGATACGCAGTATTTT. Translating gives CASSWPDTTDTQYF.

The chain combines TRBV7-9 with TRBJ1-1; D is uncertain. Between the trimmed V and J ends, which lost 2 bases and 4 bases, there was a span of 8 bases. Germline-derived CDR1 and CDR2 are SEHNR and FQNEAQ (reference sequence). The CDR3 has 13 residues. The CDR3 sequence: CASSLTDATEAFF. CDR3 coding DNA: TGTGCCAGCAGCTTAACAGATGCCACTGAAGCTTTCTTT.

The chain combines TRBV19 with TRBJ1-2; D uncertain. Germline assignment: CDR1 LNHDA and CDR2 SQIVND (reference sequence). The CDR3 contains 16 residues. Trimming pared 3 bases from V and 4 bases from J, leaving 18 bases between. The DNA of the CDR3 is TGTGCCAGTAGTATTCTGGCAGGCCACTTAGGCTATGGCTACACCTTC. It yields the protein CASSILAGHLGYGYTF.

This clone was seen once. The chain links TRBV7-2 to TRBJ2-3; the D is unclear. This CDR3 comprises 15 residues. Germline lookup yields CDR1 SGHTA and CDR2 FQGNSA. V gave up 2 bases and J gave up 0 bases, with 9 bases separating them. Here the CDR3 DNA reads TGTGCCAGCAGCTTAAGGATTGGTAGCACAGATACGCAGTATTTT. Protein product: CASSLRIGSTDTQYF.

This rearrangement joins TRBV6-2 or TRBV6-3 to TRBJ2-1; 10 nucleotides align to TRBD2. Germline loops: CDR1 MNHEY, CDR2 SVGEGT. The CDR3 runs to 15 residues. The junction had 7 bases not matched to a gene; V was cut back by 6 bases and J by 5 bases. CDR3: CASSPLAGANNEQFF. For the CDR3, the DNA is TGTGCCAGCAGCCCGCTAGCGGGGGCTAACAATGAGCAGTTCTTC.

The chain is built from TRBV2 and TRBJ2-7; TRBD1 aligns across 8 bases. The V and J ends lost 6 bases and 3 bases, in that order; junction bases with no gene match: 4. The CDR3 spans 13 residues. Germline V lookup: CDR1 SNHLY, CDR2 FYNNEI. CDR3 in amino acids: CASRGGQGYEQYF. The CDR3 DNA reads TGTGCCAGCAGAGGAGGACAGGGCTACGAGCAGTACTTC.

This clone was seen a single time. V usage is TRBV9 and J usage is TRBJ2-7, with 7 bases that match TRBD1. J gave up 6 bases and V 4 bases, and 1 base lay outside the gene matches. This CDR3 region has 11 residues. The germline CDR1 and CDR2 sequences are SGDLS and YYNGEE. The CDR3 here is CASSSGGEQYF. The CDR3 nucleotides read TGTGCCAGCAGCTCAGGGGGCGAGCAGTACTTC.

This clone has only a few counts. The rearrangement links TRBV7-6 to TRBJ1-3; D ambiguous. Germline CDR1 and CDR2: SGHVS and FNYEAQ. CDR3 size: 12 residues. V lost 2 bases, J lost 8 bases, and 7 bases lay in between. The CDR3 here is CASSLLEDTIYF. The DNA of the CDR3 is TGTGCCAGCAGCTTACTCGAAGACACCATATATTTT.

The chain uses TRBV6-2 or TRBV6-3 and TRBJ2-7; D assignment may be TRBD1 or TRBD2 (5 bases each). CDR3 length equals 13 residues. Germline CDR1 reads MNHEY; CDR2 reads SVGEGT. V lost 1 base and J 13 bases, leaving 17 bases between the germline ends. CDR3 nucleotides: TGTGCCAGCAGTTACTTTCCCACAGGACTCGGATACTTC. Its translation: CASSYFPTGLGYF.

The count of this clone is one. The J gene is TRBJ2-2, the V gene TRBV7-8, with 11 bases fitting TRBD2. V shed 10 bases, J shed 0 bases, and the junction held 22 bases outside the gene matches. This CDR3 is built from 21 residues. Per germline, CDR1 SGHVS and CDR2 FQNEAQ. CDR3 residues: CATSGGRAGLALLANTGELFF. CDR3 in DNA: TGTGCCACTAGCGGGGGGCGAGCGGGACTAGCTTTACTCGCGAACACCGGGGAGCTGTTTTTT.

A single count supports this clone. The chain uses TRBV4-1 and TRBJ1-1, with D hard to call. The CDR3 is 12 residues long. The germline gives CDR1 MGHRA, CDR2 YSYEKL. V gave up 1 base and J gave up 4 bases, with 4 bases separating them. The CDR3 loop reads CASSQGLTEAFF. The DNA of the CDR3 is TGCGCCAGCAGCCAAGGGCTCACTGAAGCTTTCTTT.

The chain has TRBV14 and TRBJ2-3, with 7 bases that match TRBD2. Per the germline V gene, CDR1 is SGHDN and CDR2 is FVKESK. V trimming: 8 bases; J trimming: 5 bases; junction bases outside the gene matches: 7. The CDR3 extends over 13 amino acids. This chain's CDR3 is CASRRGVGDTQYF. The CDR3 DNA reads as TGTGCCAGCCGCCGGGGGGTGGGAGATACGCAGTATTTT.

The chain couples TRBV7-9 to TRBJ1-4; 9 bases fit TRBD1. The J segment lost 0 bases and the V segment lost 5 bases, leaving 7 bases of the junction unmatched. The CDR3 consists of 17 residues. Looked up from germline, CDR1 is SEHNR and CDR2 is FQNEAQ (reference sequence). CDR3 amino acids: CASSGRTGAATNEKLFF. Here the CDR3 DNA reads TGTGCCAGCAGCGGAAGGACAGGGGCCGCAACTAATGAAAAACTGTTTTTT.

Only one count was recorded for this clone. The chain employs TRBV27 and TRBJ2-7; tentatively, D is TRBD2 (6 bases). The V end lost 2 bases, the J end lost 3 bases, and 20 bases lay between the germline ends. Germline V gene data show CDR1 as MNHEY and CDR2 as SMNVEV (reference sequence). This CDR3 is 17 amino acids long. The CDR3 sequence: CASSLIAGQGPFYEQYF. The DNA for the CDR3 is TGTGCCAGCAGTTTAATTGCGGGGCAGGGCCCCTTCTACGAGCAGTACTTC.